The entry below describes one TCR beta chain. This clone appeared once. The clone's antigen remains unknown. Per-nucleotide qualities are absent, and no much larger clonotype sits a single base away. TCR CDR3 regions were amplified from genomic DNA by multiplex PCR using the deep immunoSEQ assay. For each cell subset, the extracted genomic DNA was distributed evenly across all wells of several immunoSEQ 96-well plates, and each plate served as one replicate. For sorted subsets, roughly 200 ng genomic DNA, equal to tens of thousands of T cell genomes, was loaded into each replicate PCR. The purified libraries were quantified using a Qubit 3.0 fluorometer, sized with a Bioanalyzer 2100, and then quantified again using the KAPA Library Quantification kit. Each immunoSEQ 96-well plate was sequenced on its own single-read 150-cycle Illumina NextSeq 550 flow cell. In the paper's pipeline: Because the immunoSEQ output included only junctional sequences and no quality scores, the filtering could not be the same as the filtering used for full-length reads. To assign V/J genes and CDR3, sequences were annotated using PyIR, a Python wrapper for IgBLAST v1.9, with IMGT germline references. Any read was removed if the V/J assignment was weak (E-value above 1e-6), the CDR3 was missing, or the read contained stop codons, out-of-frame junctions, or ambiguous translated residues. V3J clonotypes were defined as sequences sharing an identical inferred V gene, J gene, and CDR3 amino acid sequence. The percentage overlap between two repertoires was calculated by dividing the number of shared unique clonotypes by the size of the smaller repertoire. RTK rarefaction, the Chao1 estimator, and Recon v2.1 estimates of unobserved clonotypes were used to assess repertoire richness. Generation probabilities were computed with OLGA for all TCRbeta clonotypes obtained by the gDNA method from several donors. TCRdb holds this immuneACCESS table with in-frame rearrangements only. Some clones are missing; in checked studies, unresolved V genes explain under half, and the rest has no known cause. The V and J calls and clone size come from that table; D and trimming were worked out from the DNA. The sample table holds under 1,900,000 clones, of which approximately 98.5% were seen once. In total, the top ten clones hold 0.36% of the sample.

Deletion took 4 bases off V and 6 bases off J, with a span of 10 bases between the germline ends. The germline V gene gives CDR1 as MGHDK and CDR2 as SYGVNS. From the cysteine through the phenylalanine, the CDR3 covers 12 amino acids. Only CDR3 DNA is held: 36 bases, read in frame from base 1. Donors were healthy HIV-negative adults with no recently reported acute infections or vaccinations. Every donor was a Caucasian adult living in Nashville, Tennessee, USA. CD4+ T cells were enriched through magnetic negative selection, after which naive cells were positively selected on CD45RA and the remaining negative fraction served as the memory subset. Blood was obtained by leukapheresis, after which PBMCs were separated by Ficoll-Histopaque density gradient centrifugation and cryopreserved in liquid nitrogen vapor phase. Analytical flow cytometry was used to check the purity and quantity of each magnetically sorted T cell population. Each sorted fraction had its genomic DNA isolated and then quantified by UV absorbance on a Nanodrop 2000c.

The data derive from a study of shared clonotypes between healthy human individuals (dated by TCRdb to about 2020). Regarding the complete study: A couple of women and a few men aged 18 to 49 years were included in the cohort. For each donor, CD4 naive and CD4 memory were each run on three plates, CD8 naive on two plates, and CD8 memory on one plate. To estimate repertoire size and how much clonotype sharing occurs between individuals, the study deeply sequenced the blood TCR repertoires of roughly 5 healthy adults. To increase sequencing depth and limit assay-specific biases, different laboratories used diverse techniques to prepare libraries and sequence TCR repertoires. Between about 0.94 and 10 billion PBMCs per donor were obtained by leukapheresis.

Study-wide conclusions, independent of this receptor: Sampling was limited to blood, and TCR repertoires in tissue likely differ from TCR repertoires in blood. Rarefaction of sorted-subset datasets indicated incomplete sequencing despite the large sequencing depth. Higher generation probabilities were observed for clonotypes shared by all four sorted-subset donors than for non-shared clonotypes. Naive subsets generally had larger estimated clonotype richness than memory subsets. Because the study included only a small number of donors, the genetic and exposure-history diversity represented was limited. Based on pairwise subsampling, the degree of clonotype sharing among donors was expected to be affected by sequencing depth. Across four donors, 5% to 6% of naive CD4, approximately 3.5% of naive CD8, 2% to 2.5% of memory CD4, and under 0.45% of memory CD8 clonotypes were shared.

Sequencing used naive CD4+ T cells sorted from blood. What the cell subset or site label conveys for this sample: CD45RA+ positively selected. This TCR was recovered from a man in his thirties or forties in good health. Recombination linked TRBV25-1 to TRBJ2-7; matching of 5 bases hints at TRBD1 as the D gene. Read as DNA, the sequence is TGTGCCAGCAGTGTTCAGGGTTTCGAGCAGTACTTC. The translation is CASSVQGFEQYF.